The source of this T cell receptor (beta chain) is a study of T-cell memory formation after mild COVID-19. Looking at the study overall: Most TCR clusters belonged to a single donor. Notes on the study in general: There were some responding clones in pre-infection memory, which suggested that cross-reactive memory had joined. Contracting CD8+ clones were enriched in EMRA, CD4+ mainly in CM and EM.

In its sample, this clonotype was seen a few times. Its specificity is unknown. TCRdb reanalysed the 5' RACE reads using MiXCR and keeps one entry per CDR3 protein. The table records 200,000 to 250,000 distinct CDR3 sequences, roughly 10% of them present only once. The V end lost 1 base, the J end lost 6 bases, and 4 bases lay between the germline ends. In germline, CDR1 is LNHNV, CDR2 YYDKDF (reference sequence). This CDR3 is built from 12 residues. Material: PBMCs or a T cell subset sorted from them (not recorded which). The source is a man aged 18 to 29 who had mild COVID-19 (a few samples of this study predate the infection). Cell type and time point are not known. The chain uses TRBV15 and TRBJ2-1; the D is unclear. The CDR3 coding sequence is TGTGCCACCAGCAGAGTCCCCAATGAGCAGTTCTTC. It translates to CATSRVPNEQFF.